This T cell receptor beta chain was recorded in a study of tumor-infiltrating lymphocytes in localized non-small cell lung cancer. This clone was picked up one time. Antigen specificity is unknown. Findings of the study overall: Only some patients had TCR sequencing, depending on available tissue.

This CDR3 contains 15 residues. Germline V CDR1 and CDR2: SGHRS, YFSETQ. With 1 base removed from V and 2 bases from J, the gap between germline ends came to 13 bases. Libraries were prepared by immunoSEQ multiplex PCR; TCRdb keeps only in-frame clonotypes and omits some of them. This table holds approximately 14,000 clones, about four fifths found once. The sample was lung tumor tissue. This TCR came from a human donor with non-small cell lung cancer. The chain carries TRBV5-1 and TRBJ2-7; D ambiguous. The CDR3 sequence: CASSLLGSYPYEQYF. The CDR3 DNA sequence: TGCGCCAGCAGCTTGCTGGGGTCTTATCCCTACGAGCAGTACTTC.